Presented here are 23 T cell receptor beta chains from one specimen sequenced in a study of radiotherapy plus CTLA-4 blockade in lung cancer. Data came from immunoSEQ multiplex PCR; TCRdb stores just in-frame clones and leaves some out. The sample holds about 36,000 clones, 72% seen once. The sample in question was peripheral blood, obtained from a patient treated with radiotherapy plus ipilimumab. The origin of the receptors is a human donor with non-small cell lung cancer who had stable disease on radiotherapy plus ipilimumab.

This clone was detected only a few times. CDR3 sequence reads: CASSLSGVRLAGRELFF. CDR3 sequence (DNA): TGTGCCAGCAGCTTATCAGGGGTCCGACTAGCGGGCCGGGAGCTGTTTTTT. The chain links TRBV5-4 to TRBJ2-2; TRBD2 agrees at 10 bases. Per germline, CDR1 SGHNT and CDR2 YYREEE (reference sequence). V shed 2 bases, J shed 9 bases, and the junction held 13 bases outside the gene matches. The CDR3 extends over 17 amino acids.

This clone came up a few times. V gene TRBV6-1 combines with J gene TRBJ1-5; 10 nucleotides align to TRBD1. The CDR3 extends over 15 amino acids. Germline V lookup: CDR1 MNHNS, CDR2 SASEGT. The V and J ends lost 6 bases and 4 bases, in that order; junction bases with no gene match: 6. CDR3 loop: CASSLRQGANQPQHF. As DNA, the CDR3 is TGTGCCAGCAGCCTCCGACAGGGGGCTAATCAGCCCCAGCATTTT.

The chain is built from TRBV5-1 and TRBJ2-1, with TRBD2 as a possible D gene (6 bases). The CDR3 is 15 amino acids. V lost 4 bases and J lost 4, with 15 bases in between. Germline CDR1 reads SGHRS; CDR2 reads YFSETQ. CDR3 sequence: CASSPMGGTYNEQFF. As DNA, the CDR3 is TGCGCCAGCAGCCCCATGGGCGGGACGTACAATGAGCAGTTCTTC.

The chain recombines TRBV5-1 with TRBJ2-3; possibly TRBD1 for D (5 bases). This CDR3 has 14 residues. Trimming left V 0 bases short and J 4 bases short, with 9 bases between. CDR1 and CDR2 from the germline V gene are SGHRS and YFSETQ. CDR3 region: CASSLVQGADTQYF. CDR3 nucleotide sequence: TGCGCCAGCAGCTTGGTCCAGGGCGCAGATACGCAGTATTTT. Combining the CDR3 with reference TRBV5-1 and TRBJ2-3 gives the whole variable domain KAGVTQTPRYLIKTRGQQVTLSCSPISGHRSVSWYQQTPGQGLQFLFEYFSETQRNKGNFPGRFSGRQFSNSRSEMNVSTLELGDSALYLCASSLVQGADTQYFGPGTRLTVL.

This clone was counted between two and nine times. The gene calls are TRBV7-3 and TRBJ2-1; 12 positions agree with TRBD1. Germline assignment: CDR1 SGHTA and CDR2 FQGTGA. The ends lost 5 bases at V and 10 bases at J; junction bases unmatched: 15. The CDR3 consists of 17 residues. The CDR3 DNA reads as TGTGCCAGCAGCGTGGGGTTCGGGACAGGGGGCTTAGGGGAGCAGTTCTTC. Translating gives CASSVGFGTGGLGEQFF.

In regard to this clone: Different DNA sequences within this sample yield the same CDR3. The J gene is TRBJ2-5, the V gene TRBV4-2; D unclear. Germline CDR1 reads LGHNA; CDR2 reads YNFKEQ. V lost 0 bases and J lost 4, with 6 bases in between. The CDR3 is 13 residues long. The CDR3 region is CASSQDLRETQYF. In nucleotides, the CDR3 is TGTGCCAGCAGCCAAGACCTGCGAGAGACCCAGTACTTC.

The chain combines TRBV7-9 with TRBJ2-1; 9 positions agree with TRBD2. V lost 8 bases and J lost 3; bases outside the gene matches: 8. The CDR3 runs 15 residues. Germline V gene data show CDR1 as SEHNR and CDR2 as FQNEAQ (reference sequence). CDR3 in amino acids: CASGQAGGYYNEQFF. The CDR3 DNA reads TGTGCCAGCGGACAAGCGGGGGGCTACTACAATGAGCAGTTCTTC.

V gene TRBV7-9 combines with J gene TRBJ2-3; 11 bases are a match to TRBD2. This CDR3 has 17 amino acids. Per germline, CDR1 SEHNR and CDR2 FQNEAQ (reference sequence). V dropped 4 bases and J dropped 0; count of bases not matched to a gene: 6. The CDR3 sequence: CASSSSGGTDSTDTQYF. The CDR3 coding sequence is TGTGCCAGCAGCTCTAGCGGGGGGACCGATAGCACAGATACGCAGTATTTT.

The chain links TRBV18 to TRBJ1-6; unclear D gene. V lost 5 bases, J lost 6 bases, and 8 bases lay in between. CDR1 is KGHSH and CDR2 is LQKENI in the germline V gene. The CDR3 runs 13 residues. For the CDR3, the DNA is TGTGCCAGCTCATTTGACACTAATTCACCCCTCCACTTT. Translation: CASSFDTNSPLHF.

In its sample, this clone was seen once. The rearrangement links TRBV10-1 to TRBJ2-7; TRBD1 might be the D (6 bases). Germline CDR1 reads WNHNN; CDR2 reads SYGVQD (reference sequence). This CDR3 region has 15 residues. V lost 6 bases and J 2 bases, leaving 17 bases between the germline ends. This CDR3 reads CASSTGQRGTYEQYF. The CDR3 coding sequence is TGCGCCAGCAGCACAGGGCAAAGGGGGACCTACGAGCAGTACTTC.

V and J are TRBV25-1 and TRBJ2-1, with D tentatively TRBD1 (6 bases). The CDR3 is 13 amino acids. Germline CDR1 MGHDK, CDR2 SYGVNS. Trimming removed 6 bases from V and 4 bases from J, with 10 bases in between. The CDR3 reads CASSRQVYNEQFF. The CDR3, as DNA: TGTGCCAGCAGCAGACAGGTTTACAATGAGCAGTTCTTC.

This clone was detected only once. J is TRBJ2-7 and V is TRBV5-4; D uncertain. From germline, CDR1 is SGHNT and CDR2 YYREEE (reference sequence). The CDR3 totals 15 residues. Trimming cost V 4 bases and J 1 base, with 15 bases left between them. CDR3 sequence reads: CASSLGSTISYEQYF. The CDR3 nucleotides are TGTGCCAGCAGCCTGGGGTCGACAATATCCTACGAGCAGTACTTC.

The chain combines TRBV6-6 with TRBJ1-5, with 7 positions matching TRBD1. CDR3 length: 14 amino acids. After removal of 2 bases from V and 7 bases from J, the junction contained 5 bases not matched to a gene. The germline gives CDR1 MNHNY, CDR2 SVGAGI (reference sequence). DNA for the CDR3: TGTGCCAGCAGTTACCAACAGGGGACGCAGCCCCAGCATTTT. Protein: CASSYQQGTQPQHF.

The rearrangement links TRBV10-2 to TRBJ1-1, with D maybe TRBD1 (6 bases). The V and J ends lost 4 bases and 0 bases respectively, with 9 bases between them. The CDR3 extends over 14 amino acids. Germline CDR1 WSHSY, CDR2 SAAADI. The CDR3 loop is CASSARTVNTEAFF. The CDR3, as DNA: TGCGCCAGCAGTGCTAGGACAGTGAACACTGAAGCTTTCTTT.

The genes are TRBV5-6 and TRBJ2-3; possible D gene TRBD1, 5 bases. Germline V gene data show CDR1 as SGHDT and CDR2 as YYEEEE. V lost 3 bases to trimming and J lost 6 bases, with 17 bases between them. The CDR3 loop spans 15 amino acids. This CDR3 reads CASSWDTGPPDTQYF. The CDR3 coding sequence is TGTGCCAGCAGCTGGGATACAGGACCACCCGATACGCAGTATTTT.

The chain couples TRBV29-1 to TRBJ1-2; D is unresolved. V shed 4 bases and J shed 6 bases, with 21 bases lying between them. Germline CDR1 reads SQVTM; CDR2 reads ANQGSEA. The CDR3 covers 15 residues. As DNA, the CDR3 is TGCAGCGTTGGGGAGCCAAGGGTAGCCGGAGATGGCTACACCTTC. Translation gives CSVGEPRVAGDGYTF.

This clone came up a few times. The V gene is TRBV18, the J gene TRBJ2-2; 10 positions match TRBD2. J gave up 1 base and V 3 bases, and 11 bases lay outside the gene matches. The CDR3 extends over 19 amino acids. CDR1 and CDR2 (germline): KGHSH, LQKENI. CDR3 residues: CASSPREASGGLNTGELFF. CDR3 nucleotides: TGTGCCAGCTCACCGAGGGAGGCTAGCGGGGGTCTGAACACCGGGGAGCTGTTTTTT.

The chain employs TRBV7-2 and TRBJ2-7; TRBD1 might be the D (5 bases). The CDR3 loop spans 14 amino acids. Trimming pared 5 bases from V and 2 bases from J, leaving 13 bases between. Germline CDR1 is SGHTA and CDR2 is FQGNSA. CDR3 DNA: TGTGCCAGCAGCCCTACCCAGGGCCCCTACGAGCAGTACTTC. Its translation: CASSPTQGPYEQYF.

The chain employs TRBV19 and TRBJ1-1; TRBD1 matches 9 bases. The trim removed 7 bases at V and 12 bases at J, leaving 9 bases unmatched. The germline V gene has CDR1 LNHDA and CDR2 SQIVND (reference sequence). The CDR3 runs to 12 residues. Here the CDR3 DNA reads TGTGCCAGTACCCCAAGGACAGGGGAAACTTTCTTT. This sequence encodes CASTPRTGETFF.

This CDR3 reads CASSLRTNYGYTF. The CDR3 region has the DNA TGTGCCAGCAGTCTCAGGACTAACTATGGCTACACCTTC. The chain links TRBV2 to TRBJ1-2; D gene unclear. The germline CDR1 and CDR2 sequences are SNHLY and FYNNEI. With 5 bases removed from V and 0 bases from J, the gap between germline ends came to 7 bases. CDR3 size: 13 residues.

This clone came up once. The chain is built from TRBV5-5 and TRBJ2-5, with D hard to call. The germline gives CDR1 SGHKS, CDR2 YYEKEE (reference sequence). The CDR3 extends over 13 amino acids. Deletions cut 6 bases from V and 2 bases from J, with 11 bases between. CDR3 protein: CASTQWQQETQYF. The CDR3 DNA reads TGTGCCAGCACCCAGTGGCAGCAAGAGACCCAGTACTTC.

V usage is TRBV7-2 and J usage is TRBJ2-1, with 12 bases fitting TRBD2. In germline, CDR1 is SGHTA, CDR2 FQGNSA. The CDR3 contains 18 residues. The V segment lost 5 bases and the J segment 0 bases; nucleotides outside the gene matches: 8. CDR3 loop: CASSRTSGALSSYNEQFF. CDR3 sequence (DNA): TGTGCCAGCAGCCGGACTAGCGGGGCTTTAAGCTCCTACAATGAGCAGTTCTTC.

The CDR3 loop reads CASRQRVTEAFF. The CDR3 DNA reads as TGTGCCAGCAGACAGCGGGTAACTGAAGCTTTCTTT. The chain is built from TRBV11-1 and TRBJ1-1; unclear D gene. The germline V gene encodes CDR1 SGHAT and CDR2 FQDESV (reference sequence). Trimming pared 6 bases from V and 5 bases from J, leaving 10 bases between. CDR3 length equals 12 residues. The whole variable domain, filled in from reference TRBV11-1 and TRBJ1-1, reads EAEVAQSPRYKITEKSQAVAFWCDPISGHATLYWYRQILGQGPELLVQFQDESVVDDSQLPKDRFSAERLKGVDSTLKIQPAELGDSAMYLCASRQRVTEAFFGQGTRLTVV.